The 12 T cell receptor beta chains below come from one sample, sequenced in a study of blood T cell repertoires in COVID-19. Produced via immunoSEQ multiplex PCR; TCRdb's table is partial and in-frame only. The profile covers 350,000 to 450,000 clones, with 85% appearing a single time and 3.5% to 4% taken by the ten largest. Sequenced input: peripheral blood. These receptors all stem from a woman aged 18-29 years with acute or convalescent COVID-19.

This sequence joins TRBV7-9 and TRBJ1-2; D is uncertain. Germline-derived CDR1 and CDR2 are SEHNR and FQNEAQ (reference sequence). The CDR3 contains 12 residues. V lost 6 bases to trimming and J lost 4 bases, with 9 bases between them. This CDR3 reads CASSGPSYGYTF. The CDR3 coding sequence is TGTGCCAGCAGTGGGCCATCCTATGGCTACACCTTC.

This chain links TRBV4-1 with TRBJ1-3; D is possibly TRBD1 (6 bases). The CDR3 spans 18 residues. Germline CDR1 MGHRA, CDR2 YSYEKL. Trimming stripped 3 bases from V and 0 bases from J, with 18 bases between. The DNA for the CDR3 is TGCGCCAGCAGCCATCAAAAGGGGGGGGTTCTCTCTGGAAACACCATATATTTT. Amino acid sequence: CASSHQKGGVLSGNTIYF.

V is TRBV5-4 and J is TRBJ1-3; 10 nucleotides line up with TRBD1. The CDR3 sequence is 15 residues long. The V and J ends lost 4 bases and 4 bases, in that order; junction bases with no gene match: 5. CDR1 and CDR2 from the germline V gene are SGHNT and YYREEE (reference sequence). CDR3 DNA: TGTGCCAGCAGCATGACAGGGGGCAAAGGAAACACCATATATTTT. This encodes CASSMTGGKGNTIYF.

The chain combines TRBV5-1 with TRBJ1-6, with TRBD1 matching over 8 bases. The CDR3 extends over 15 amino acids. Germline V CDR1 and CDR2: SGHRS, YFSETQ. The ends lost 3 bases at V and 9 bases at J; junction bases unmatched: 8. This CDR3 is CASSYRSGGGSPLHF. The CDR3 DNA follows: TGCGCCAGCAGCTACCGATCAGGGGGCGGTTCACCCCTCCACTTT.

The rearrangement links TRBV10-2 to TRBJ1-2, with no clear D. This CDR3 has 15 residues. CDR1 and CDR2 (germline): WSHSY, SAAADI. Between the trimmed V and J ends, which lost 0 bases and 8 bases, there was a span of 16 bases. This CDR3 is CASSESRLPLIGYTF. CDR3 sequence (DNA): TGCGCCAGCAGTGAGTCGAGACTCCCATTGATCGGCTACACCTTC.

The chain has TRBV19 and TRBJ2-1, with 9 bases identical to TRBD1. Per germline, CDR1 LNHDA and CDR2 SQIVND (reference sequence). The J segment lost 9 bases and the V segment lost 3 bases, leaving 6 bases of the junction unmatched. The CDR3 totals 14 residues. In DNA, the CDR3 is TGTGCCAGTAGTATTAGACAGGGGGGAGGTGAGCAGTTCTTC. It codes for CASSIRQGGGEQFF.

CDR3 residues: CASSLYLAGLTDTQYF. In DNA form, the CDR3 reads TGTGCCAGCAGCTTATATCTAGCGGGACTCACAGATACGCAGTATTTT. The rearrangement links TRBV13 to TRBJ2-3, with TRBD2 matching over 9 bases. CDR1 and CDR2 (germline): PRHDT, FYEKMQ (reference sequence). V lost 2 bases, J lost 2 bases, and 5 bases stayed unmatched. The CDR3 extends over 16 amino acids.

This chain uses TRBV6-5 with TRBJ1-6; 7 bases agree with TRBD1. CDR3 length: 14 amino acids. Trimming cost V 5 bases and J 9 bases; bases outside gene matches: 7. Germline lookup yields CDR1 MNHEY and CDR2 SVGAGI. The CDR3 DNA sequence: TGTGCCAGCAGTCGGGACAGTTCTATTTCACCCCTCCACTTT. Translating it yields CASSRDSSISPLHF.

The chain employs TRBV28 and TRBJ1-4; TRBD1 agrees at 7 bases. The CDR3 totals 15 residues. V shed 6 bases and J 5 bases; nucleotides not matched to a gene: 9. CDR1 and CDR2 from the germline V gene are MDHEN and SYDVKM. The CDR3 loop is CASRHSGGRNEKLFF. DNA for the CDR3: TGTGCCAGCAGACACTCAGGGGGTCGGAATGAAAAACTGTTTTTT.

The chain recombines TRBV5-1 with TRBJ1-2; D uncertain. The CDR3 has 14 amino acids. V lost 0 bases, J lost 7 bases, and 13 bases lay in between. The germline V gene has CDR1 SGHRS and CDR2 YFSETQ. The CDR3 region has the DNA TGCGCCAGCAGCTTGGCCGAGGCGCCCGGTGGCTACACCTTC. The encoded protein is CASSLAEAPGGYTF.

CDR3 coding DNA: TGTGCCACCGAAACCACTCCGGGGGGAGCTTTCTTT. As protein: CATETTPGGAFF. J is TRBJ1-1 and V is TRBV28; TRBD1 might be the D (5 bases). Per germline, CDR1 MDHEN and CDR2 SYDVKM. V was clipped by 10 bases and J by 10 bases, with 19 bases between them. The CDR3 totals 12 residues. The entire variable domain, with the rest obtained from reference TRBV28 and TRBJ1-1, is as follows: DVKVTQSSRYLVKRTGEKVFLECVQDMDHENMFWYRQDPGLGLRLIYFSYDVKMKEKGDIPEGYSVSREKKERFSLILESASTNQTSMYLCATETTPGGAFFGQGTRLTVV.

The V gene is TRBV23-1, the J gene TRBJ1-3, with a tentative D call TRBD1 (5 bases). TRBV23-1 is marked as an open reading frame, function uncertain. The CDR3 is 17 residues long. Trimming left V 8 bases short and J 0 bases short, with 20 bases between. DNA of the CDR3: TGCGCCAGCCCATCCATCGTCCCCAGGGACTCTGGAAACACCATATATTTT. The encoded protein is CASPSIVPRDSGNTIYF.